This T cell receptor beta chain was retrieved from a study of blood T cell repertoires in COVID-19. The CDR3 is 14 residues long. V dropped 2 bases and J dropped 2 bases, with 10 bases sitting between them. Germline V lookup: CDR1 GTSNPN, CDR2 SVGIG (reference sequence). Here immunoSEQ multiplex PCR was the method, and the copy in TCRdb shows in-frame clones only, minus some. The sample has 150,000 to 200,000 clones; about 88% are singletons. The gene calls are TRBV30 and TRBJ1-3; no firm D call. This receptor was identified in a man younger than 35 with acute or convalescent COVID-19. Material for sequencing was peripheral blood. CDR3: CAWSKWRAGNTIYF. For the CDR3, the DNA is TGTGCCTGGAGTAAGTGGAGGGCTGGAAACACCATATATTTT. Full variable domain (missing parts from reference TRBV30 and TRBJ1-3): SQTIHQWPATLVQPVGSPLSLECTVEGTSNPNLYWYRQAAGRGLQLLFYSVGIGQISSEVPQNLSASRPQDRQFILSSKKLLLSDSGFYLCAWSKWRAGNTIYFGEGSWLTVV.